This is a list of T cell receptor beta chains from one sample in a study of blood T cell repertoires in COVID-19. Here immunoSEQ multiplex PCR was the method, and the copy in TCRdb shows in-frame clones only, minus some. This sample has about 37,000 clones, with roughly 90% found just once. Material for sequencing was peripheral blood. The source of these receptors is a human donor in a cohort sampled during active COVID-19. The CDR3 runs from the conserved cysteine through the conserved F or W. The order of the fields is V gene, J gene, clone size, D gene, CDR3 protein, CDR3 DNA. The D gene is left open where the match is weak. Some rows mark clone size as missing; the rest say once, few, many or name a class of expanded clone.

v_gene: TRBV4-3
j_gene: TRBJ2-1
abundance: .
d_gene: .
CDR3aa: CASSQLRDSGLTYNEQFF
CDR3nt: TGCGCCAGCAGCCAATTACGGGATAGCGGCTTAACCTACAATGAGCAGTTCTTC

v_gene: TRBV14
j_gene: TRBJ2-7
abundance: once
d_gene: .
CDR3aa: CASSQGMGLLYEQYF
CDR3nt: TGTGCCAGCAGCCAAGGAATGGGACTCCTCTACGAGCAGTACTTC

v_gene: TRBV10-1
j_gene: TRBJ2-2
abundance: .
d_gene: .
CDR3aa: CASSPTSRLGGELFF
CDR3nt: TGCGCCAGCAGTCCCACTAGCCGGCTGGGCGGGGAGCTGTTTTTT

v_gene: TRBV9
j_gene: TRBJ2-2
abundance: few
d_gene: TRBD2
CDR3aa: CASSPGGLAGDGELFF
CDR3nt: TGTGCCAGCAGCCCCGGAGGGCTAGCGGGGGACGGGGAGCTGTTTTTT

v_gene: TRBV5-1
j_gene: TRBJ2-5
abundance: .
d_gene: .
CDR3aa: CASSRTGMLKETQYF
CDR3nt: TGCGCCAGCAGCAGAACAGGGATGTTAAAAGAGACCCAGTACTTC

v_gene: TRBV9
j_gene: TRBJ2-2
abundance: .
d_gene: .
CDR3aa: CASSTPSVGELFF
CDR3nt: TGTGCCAGCAGCACTCCTAGCGTCGGGGAGCTGTTTTTT

v_gene: TRBV28
j_gene: TRBJ2-1
abundance: .
d_gene: TRBD2
CDR3aa: CASSLRTGTSGSWGYNEQFF
CDR3nt: TGTGCCAGCAGTCTCCGGACAGGGACTAGCGGGAGTTGGGGCTACAATGAGCAGTTCTTC

v_gene: TRBV7-2
j_gene: TRBJ2-7
abundance: .
d_gene: TRBD2
CDR3aa: CASSPWDYSYEQYF
CDR3nt: TGTGCCAGCAGCCCCTGGGACTACTCCTACGAGCAGTACTTC

v_gene: TRBV19
j_gene: TRBJ2-3
abundance: once
d_gene: TRBD1
CDR3aa: CASSLTIRTGRRTDTQYF
CDR3nt: TGTGCCAGTAGTCTTACTATAAGGACAGGGAGGAGGACAGATACGCAGTATTTT

v_gene: TRBV2
j_gene: TRBJ1-2
abundance: .
d_gene: TRBD1
CDR3aa: CASTGDSLYGYTF
CDR3nt: TGTGCCAGCACCGGGGACAGCCTCTATGGCTACACCTTC

v_gene: TRBV2
j_gene: TRBJ1-5
abundance: .
d_gene: .
CDR3aa: CASRTGLSNQPQHF
CDR3nt: TGTGCCAGCAGAACAGGGTTAAGCAATCAGCCCCAGCATTTT

v_gene: TRBV29-1
j_gene: TRBJ1-1
abundance: .
d_gene: .
CDR3aa: CSGDGLDTEAFF
CDR3nt: TGCAGCGGGGATGGACTCGACACTGAAGCTTTCTTT

v_gene: TRBV24-1
j_gene: TRBJ2-7
abundance: .
d_gene: TRBD1
CDR3aa: CATSDPGQGSREQYF
CDR3nt: TGTGCCACCAGTGACCCGGGACAGGGAAGTCGCGAGCAGTACTTC

v_gene: TRBV12-3/TRBV12-4
j_gene: TRBJ2-5
abundance: .
d_gene: .
CDR3aa: CASSLYLRGTQYF
CDR3nt: TGTGCCAGCAGTTTATACTTGCGGGGGACCCAGTACTTC